These T cell receptor beta chains were read from a single sample in a study of T-cell reconstitution after alpha-beta-depleted transplantation in children. From the PCR reads, TCRdb called clonotypes with MiXCR, one entry per CDR3 protein. This sample has more than 300,000 distinct CDR3 sequences; 15% to 20% occur once, and the top ten carry about 41%. The starting material was PBMCs, mostly from graft donor cells, obtained 360 days after TCRalphabeta/CD19-depleted stem cell transplant. Every receptor here comes from a male patient aged 2-9 years who had a stem cell transplant for acute lymphoblastic leukemia, so the T cells may come from the graft donor. Each CDR3 is given with its conserved first and last residue. A D gene is named only where the DNA matches it firmly.

V gene,CDR3 length,J gene,D gene,CDR3 protein
TRBV4-3,18,TRBJ1-1,TRBD1,CASSPYLRDPGGLGEAFF
TRBV20-1,17,TRBJ2-6,-,CSASKGWGRSGANVLTF
TRBV6-5,16,TRBJ2-4,-,CASRSSDRPAKNIQYF
TRBV6-2/TRBV6-3,21,TRBJ1-1,-,CASSYSISLEGGRFLNTEAFF
TRBV7-8,14,TRBJ2-7,TRBD1,CASSSGQGYYEQYF
TRBV19,13,TRBJ2-1,TRBD2,CASRPSGHNEQFF
TRBV15,13,TRBJ2-7,-,CATSRGPRDEQYF
TRBV3-1,17,TRBJ2-2,TRBD2,CASSQVAGLMYTGELFF
TRBV7-6,18,TRBJ2-3,TRBD2,CASSLGTSGIPGTDTQYF
TRBV5-6,15,TRBJ2-1,-,CASSRRQNLYNEQFF
TRBV7-2,12,TRBJ1-1,-,CASSRTVGEAFF
TRBV20-1,17,TRBJ2-3,TRBD2,CSARGGTSGGGTDTQYF
TRBV6-5,15,TRBJ1-3,-,CASSYSQGFGNTIYF
TRBV10-2,20,TRBJ2-3,TRBD1,CASSEGYLKYRGRSTDTQYF
TRBV4-3,14,TRBJ2-1,-,CASSQRRYEVQQFF
TRBV7-2,14,TRBJ2-7,-,CASSFRVAPYEQYF
TRBV28,15,TRBJ1-5,TRBD1,CASSFQGDSNQPQHF
TRBV30,12,TRBJ2-3,-,CAWSVSADTQYF
TRBV4-3,17,TRBJ2-3,TRBD1,CASSQVTGTGGANTQYF
TRBV9,14,TRBJ1-3,-,CASSVGGLGNTIYF
TRBV7-2,17,TRBJ2-1,-,CASSLLVFLRSSNEQFF
TRBV12-3/TRBV12-4,14,TRBJ2-5,-,CASSLLGAGETQYF
TRBV20-1,10,TRBJ2-7,-,CSAGYYEQYF
TRBV29-1,13,TRBJ1-1,-,CSALGPQNTEAFF
TRBV9,17,TRBJ2-5,TRBD1,CASSQKPRAGGKETQYF
TRBV5-1,15,TRBJ2-2,TRBD2,CASSLGASGTGELFF
TRBV5-6,14,TRBJ2-2,-,CASSLDWGTGELFF
TRBV11-2,13,TRBJ1-1,-,CASSIYPRVPAFF
TRBV12-3/TRBV12-4,15,TRBJ2-3,TRBD1,CASSFGTGGTDTQYF
TRBV15,16,TRBJ1-1,TRBD1,CATKGQGKGMNTEAFF
TRBV29-1,14,TRBJ2-1,-,CSVDGTTLGNEQFF
TRBV10-3,13,TRBJ2-5,-,CAISERSQETQYF
TRBV9,16,TRBJ2-1,-,CASSVASAEGYNEQFF
TRBV4-3,17,TRBJ2-5,-,CASSQGGAQPYQETQYF
TRBV9,13,TRBJ1-6,-,CASSVEPGSPLHF
TRBV6-2/TRBV6-3,16,TRBJ2-2,-,CASRSTRVPYTGELFF
TRBV12-3/TRBV12-4,14,TRBJ2-3,TRBD2,CASSPGTSGDTQYF
TRBV10-3,14,TRBJ2-7,TRBD1,CATKRQGNSYEQYF
TRBV28,13,TRBJ1-1,-,CASSFAPNTEAFF
TRBV4-3,18,TRBJ2-5,-,CASSQEGLMGTDQETQYF
TRBV7-3,14,TRBJ2-7,TRBD2,CASSPVAGGREQYF
TRBV11-1,16,TRBJ2-1,TRBD2,CASSLVLAGVLVEQFF
TRBV29-1,13,TRBJ1-1,-,CSVGQGPGTEAFF
TRBV5-1,18,TRBJ2-7,TRBD2,CASSLQGTSGREFYEQYF
TRBV4-3,15,TRBJ2-5,TRBD2,CASSQEETSGGTQYF
TRBV5-1,16,TRBJ2-3,TRBD1,CASSSTGTVGLDTQYF
TRBV20-1,14,TRBJ2-3,TRBD2,CSARVAGVRDTQYF
TRBV7-3,15,TRBJ2-3,-,CASSLHYTGTDTQYF
TRBV30,14,TRBJ2-3,-,CAWSREQSTDTQYF
TRBV3-1,14,TRBJ2-5,-,CASSQAVFEETQYF
TRBV10-3,14,TRBJ1-4,-,CAISGTATNEKLFF
TRBV12-3/TRBV12-4,15,TRBJ1-4,-,CASSSTGRTNEKLFF
TRBV6-5,15,TRBJ1-1,-,CASSYWGAKDTEAFF
TRBV6-4,18,TRBJ2-4,TRBD2,CASSDSARAGTVKNIQYF
TRBV7-2,12,TRBJ2-7,-,CASSADLYEQYF
TRBV5-5,14,TRBJ1-2,-,CASSGGTALWGYTF
TRBV20-1,15,TRBJ1-3,-,CSARTGFRGGNTIYF
TRBV4-1,17,TRBJ2-7,-,CASSQEGQGPPAYEQYF
TRBV20-1,12,TRBJ2-7,TRBD1,CSAGDRVREQYF
TRBV29-1,13,TRBJ2-7,-,CSVAGLNLYEQYF